This T cell receptor (beta chain) was identified during a study of CD8 T cells in Susac syndrome. Study context: Intravenous immunoglobulin alone or corticosteroids were being given to patients with Susac syndrome at blood draw, unless they were therapy-naive. Findings and limits, study-wide: As the study acknowledged, the number of individuals who were part of its TCR sequencing and HLA analysis was relatively small.

The study sequenced TCR beta in blood CD8+ and CD4+ T cells. Random hexamers served to reverse transcribe roughly 0.5 to 1 ug RNA. Across 54 Vbeta and 13 Jbeta, immunoSEQ multiplex PCR amplified TCR beta CDR3. From the immunoSEQ multiplex PCR reads, TCRdb called clonotypes with MiXCR, one entry per CDR3 protein. Of some 160,000 distinct CDR3 sequences listed, 85% to 95% are singletons. Regarding this clonotype: Its antigen is unidentified.

Trimming pared 4 bases from V and 0 bases from J, leaving 10 bases between. In germline, CDR1 is SGHKS, CDR2 YYEKEE (reference sequence). The CDR3 runs to 15 residues. The clonotype was recovered from a human donor with Susac syndrome. The specimen was CD4+ T cells from PBMCs. This rearrangement joins TRBV5-5 to TRBJ2-2; a weak D match, TRBD1 (5 bases). The CDR3 nucleotides read TGTGCCAGCAGCCGTAAAGGGGCGAACACCGGGGAGCTGTTTTTT. Translated, it gives CASSRKGANTGELFF.